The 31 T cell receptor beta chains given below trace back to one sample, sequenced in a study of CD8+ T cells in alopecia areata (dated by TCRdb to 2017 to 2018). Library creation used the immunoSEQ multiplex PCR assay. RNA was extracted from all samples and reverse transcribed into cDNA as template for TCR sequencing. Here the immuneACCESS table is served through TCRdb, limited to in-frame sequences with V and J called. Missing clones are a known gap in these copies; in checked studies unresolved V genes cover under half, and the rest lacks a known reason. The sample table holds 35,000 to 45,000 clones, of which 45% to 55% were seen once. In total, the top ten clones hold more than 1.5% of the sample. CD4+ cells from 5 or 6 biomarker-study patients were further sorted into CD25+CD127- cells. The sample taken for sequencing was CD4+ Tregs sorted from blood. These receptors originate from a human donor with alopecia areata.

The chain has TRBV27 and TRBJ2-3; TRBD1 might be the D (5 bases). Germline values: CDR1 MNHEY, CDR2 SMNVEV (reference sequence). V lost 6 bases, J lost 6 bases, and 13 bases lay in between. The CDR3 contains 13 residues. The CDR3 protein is CASRRQNGDTQYF. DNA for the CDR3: TGTGCCAGCAGACGACAGAATGGGGATACGCAGTATTTT.

The DNA for the CDR3 is TGCGCCAGCAGCGCGGGACTAGCGGTCCAAGAGACCCAGTACTTC. Translation: CASSAGLAVQETQYF. The gene calls are TRBV5-1 and TRBJ2-5, with 11 bases matching TRBD2. The CDR3 runs 15 residues. The germline gives CDR1 SGHRS, CDR2 YFSETQ. V was pared by 4 bases and J by 1 base, with 3 bases of the junction left unmatched.

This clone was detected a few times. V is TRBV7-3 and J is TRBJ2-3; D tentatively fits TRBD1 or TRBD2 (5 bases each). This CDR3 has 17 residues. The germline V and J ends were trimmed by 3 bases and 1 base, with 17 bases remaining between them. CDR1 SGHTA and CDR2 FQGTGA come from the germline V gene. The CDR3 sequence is CASSFGAGITGTDTQYF. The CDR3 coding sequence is TGTGCCAGCAGCTTCGGGGCAGGGATCACTGGCACAGATACGCAGTATTTT.

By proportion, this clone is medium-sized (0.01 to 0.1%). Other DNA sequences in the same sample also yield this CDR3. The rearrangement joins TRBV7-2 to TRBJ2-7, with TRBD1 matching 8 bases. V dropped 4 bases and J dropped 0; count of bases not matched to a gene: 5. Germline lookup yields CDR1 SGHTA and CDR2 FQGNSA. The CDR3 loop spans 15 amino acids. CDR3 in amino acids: CASSSRTGSSYEQYF. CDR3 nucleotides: TGTGCCAGCAGCTCGCGGACAGGGAGCTCCTACGAGCAGTACTTC.

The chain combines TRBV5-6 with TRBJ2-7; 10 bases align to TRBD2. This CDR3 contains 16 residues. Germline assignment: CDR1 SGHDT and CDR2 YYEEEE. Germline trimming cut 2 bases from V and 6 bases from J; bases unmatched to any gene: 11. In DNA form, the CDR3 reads TGTGCCAGCAGCTTAAGGACTAGCGGACGTAGTAGCGAGCAGTACTTC. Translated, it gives CASSLRTSGRSSEQYF.

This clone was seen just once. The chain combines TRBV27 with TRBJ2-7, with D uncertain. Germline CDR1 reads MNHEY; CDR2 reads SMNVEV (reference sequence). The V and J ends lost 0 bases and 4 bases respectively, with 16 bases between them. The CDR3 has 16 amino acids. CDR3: CASSLSRNLEAYEQYF. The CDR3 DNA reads TGTGCCAGCAGTTTATCTCGGAACCTTGAGGCGTACGAGCAGTACTTC.

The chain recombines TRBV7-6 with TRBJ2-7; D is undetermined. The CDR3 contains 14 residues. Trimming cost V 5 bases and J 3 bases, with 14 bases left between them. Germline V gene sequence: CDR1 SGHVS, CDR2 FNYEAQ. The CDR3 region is CASSPTAALYEQYF. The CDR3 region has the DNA TGTGCCAGCAGCCCCACCGCGGCACTCTACGAGCAGTACTTC. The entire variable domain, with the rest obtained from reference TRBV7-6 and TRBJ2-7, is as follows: GAGVSQSPRYKVTKRGQDVALRCDPISGHVSLYWYRQALGQGPEFLTYFNYEAQQDKSGLPNDRFSAERPEGSISTLTIQRTEQRDSAMYRCASSPTAALYEQYFGPGTRLTVT.

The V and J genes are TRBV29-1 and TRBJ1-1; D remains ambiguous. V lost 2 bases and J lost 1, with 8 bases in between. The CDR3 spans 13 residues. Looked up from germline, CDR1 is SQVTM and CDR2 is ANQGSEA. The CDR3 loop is CSVERLTNTEAFF. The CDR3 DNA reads TGCAGCGTTGAAAGGCTTACGAACACTGAAGCTTTCTTT.

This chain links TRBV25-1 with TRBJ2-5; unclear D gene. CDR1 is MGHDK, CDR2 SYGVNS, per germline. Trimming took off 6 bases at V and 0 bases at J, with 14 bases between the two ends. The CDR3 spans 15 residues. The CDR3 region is CASSTLVGYQETQYF. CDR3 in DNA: TGTGCCAGCAGCACTTTGGTAGGGTACCAAGAGACCCAGTACTTC.

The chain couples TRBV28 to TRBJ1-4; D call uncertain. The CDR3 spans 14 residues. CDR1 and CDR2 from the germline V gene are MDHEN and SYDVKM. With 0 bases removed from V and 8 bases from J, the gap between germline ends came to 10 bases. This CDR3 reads CASSLWTTGEKLFF. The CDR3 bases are TGTGCCAGCAGTTTATGGACAACTGGGGAAAAACTGTTTTTT.

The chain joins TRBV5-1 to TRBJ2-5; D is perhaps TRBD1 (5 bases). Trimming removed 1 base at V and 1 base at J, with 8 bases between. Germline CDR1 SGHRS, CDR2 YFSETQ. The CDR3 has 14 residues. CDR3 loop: CASSLRQLQETQYF. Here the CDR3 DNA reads TGCGCCAGCAGCTTGCGACAGCTCCAAGAGACCCAGTACTTC.

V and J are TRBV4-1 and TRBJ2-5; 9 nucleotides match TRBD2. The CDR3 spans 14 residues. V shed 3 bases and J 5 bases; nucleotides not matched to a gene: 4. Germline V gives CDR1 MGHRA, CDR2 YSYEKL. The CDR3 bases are TGCGCCAGCAGCCAGGGGACTAGCAGGGAGACCCAGTACTTC. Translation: CASSQGTSRETQYF.

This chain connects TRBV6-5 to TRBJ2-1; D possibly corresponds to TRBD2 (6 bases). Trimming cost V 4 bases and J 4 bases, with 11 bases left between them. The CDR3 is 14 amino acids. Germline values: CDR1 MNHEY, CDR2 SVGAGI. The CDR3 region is CASSFRRDYNEQFF. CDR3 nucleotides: TGTGCCAGCAGTTTTAGGCGGGATTACAATGAGCAGTTCTTC.

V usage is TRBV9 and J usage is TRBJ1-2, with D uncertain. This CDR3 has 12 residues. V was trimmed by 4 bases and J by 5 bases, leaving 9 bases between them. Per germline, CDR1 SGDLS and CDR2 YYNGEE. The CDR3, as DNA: TGTGCCAGCAGCAGCCAAGGGTATGGCTACACCTTC. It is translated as CASSSQGYGYTF.

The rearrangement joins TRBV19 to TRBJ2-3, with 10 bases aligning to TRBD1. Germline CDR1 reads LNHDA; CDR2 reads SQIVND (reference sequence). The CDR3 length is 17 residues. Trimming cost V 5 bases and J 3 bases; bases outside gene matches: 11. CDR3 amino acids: CASSRRDRGRRTDTQYF. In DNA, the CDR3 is TGTGCCAGTAGTCGCCGGGACAGGGGAAGGAGAACAGATACGCAGTATTTT.

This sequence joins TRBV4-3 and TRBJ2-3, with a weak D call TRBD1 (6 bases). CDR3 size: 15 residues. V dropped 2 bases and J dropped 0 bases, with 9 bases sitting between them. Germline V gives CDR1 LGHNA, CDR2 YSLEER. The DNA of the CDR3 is TGCGCCAGCAGCCAACGACAGGTTAGCACAGATACGCAGTATTTT. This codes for CASSQRQVSTDTQYF.

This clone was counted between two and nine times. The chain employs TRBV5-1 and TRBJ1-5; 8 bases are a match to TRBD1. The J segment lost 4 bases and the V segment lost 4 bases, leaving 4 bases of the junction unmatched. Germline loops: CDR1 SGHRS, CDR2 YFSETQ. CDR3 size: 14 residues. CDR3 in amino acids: CASSQGQDNQPQHF. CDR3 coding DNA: TGCGCCAGCAGCCAGGGACAGGATAATCAGCCCCAGCATTTT.

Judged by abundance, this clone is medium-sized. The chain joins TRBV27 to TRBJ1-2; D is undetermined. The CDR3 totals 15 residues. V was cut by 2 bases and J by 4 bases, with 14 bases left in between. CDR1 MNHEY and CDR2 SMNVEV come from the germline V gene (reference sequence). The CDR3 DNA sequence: TGTGCCAGCAGTTTACCATTGACCTCACCCTATGGCTACACCTTC. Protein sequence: CASSLPLTSPYGYTF.

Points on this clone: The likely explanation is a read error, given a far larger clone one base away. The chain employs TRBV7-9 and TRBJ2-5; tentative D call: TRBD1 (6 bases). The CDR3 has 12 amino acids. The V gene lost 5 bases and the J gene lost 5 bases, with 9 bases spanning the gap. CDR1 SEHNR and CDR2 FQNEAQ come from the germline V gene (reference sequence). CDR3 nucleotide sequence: TGTGCCAGCAGCCCCCAGGGGGAGACCCAGTACTTC. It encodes CASSPQGETQYF.

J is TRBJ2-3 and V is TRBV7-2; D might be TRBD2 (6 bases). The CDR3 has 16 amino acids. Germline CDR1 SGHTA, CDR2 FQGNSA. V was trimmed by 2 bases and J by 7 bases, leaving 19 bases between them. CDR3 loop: CASSLWRAPAGNTQYF. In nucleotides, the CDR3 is TGTGCCAGCAGCTTATGGAGGGCCCCCGCCGGGAATACGCAGTATTTT.

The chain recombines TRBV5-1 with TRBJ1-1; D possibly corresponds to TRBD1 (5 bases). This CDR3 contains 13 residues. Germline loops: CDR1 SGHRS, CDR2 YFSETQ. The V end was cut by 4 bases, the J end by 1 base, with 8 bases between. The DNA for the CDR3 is TGCGCCAGCAGCATAACAGGGAACACTGAAGCTTTCTTT. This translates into CASSITGNTEAFF.

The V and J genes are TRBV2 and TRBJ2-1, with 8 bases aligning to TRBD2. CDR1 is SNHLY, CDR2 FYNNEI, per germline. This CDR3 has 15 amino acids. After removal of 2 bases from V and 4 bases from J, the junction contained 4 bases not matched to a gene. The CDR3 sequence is CASSEQAGVYNEQFF. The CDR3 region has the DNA TGTGCCAGCAGTGAACAAGCGGGAGTATACAATGAGCAGTTCTTC.

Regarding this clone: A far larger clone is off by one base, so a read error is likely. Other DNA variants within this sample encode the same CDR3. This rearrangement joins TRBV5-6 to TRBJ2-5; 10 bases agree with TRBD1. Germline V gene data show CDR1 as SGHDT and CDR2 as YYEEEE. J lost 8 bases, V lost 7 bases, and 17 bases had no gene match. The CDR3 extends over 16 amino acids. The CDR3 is CASSRDRGSLVQTQYF. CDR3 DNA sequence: TGTGCCAGCTCGAGGGACAGGGGAAGCCTTGTTCAAACCCAGTACTTC.

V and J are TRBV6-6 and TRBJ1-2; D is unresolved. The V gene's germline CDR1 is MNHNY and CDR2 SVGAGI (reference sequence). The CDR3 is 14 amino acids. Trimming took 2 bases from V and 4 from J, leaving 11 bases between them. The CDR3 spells CASSYPRGSYGYTF. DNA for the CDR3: TGTGCCAGCAGTTACCCCAGAGGGAGCTATGGCTACACCTTC.

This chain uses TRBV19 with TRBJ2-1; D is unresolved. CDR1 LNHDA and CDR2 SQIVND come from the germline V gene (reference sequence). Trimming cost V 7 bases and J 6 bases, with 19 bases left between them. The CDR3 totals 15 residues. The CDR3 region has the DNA TGTGCCAGTACCCCCTCGAGAGGACCCAGCAATGAGCAGTTCTTC. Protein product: CASTPSRGPSNEQFF. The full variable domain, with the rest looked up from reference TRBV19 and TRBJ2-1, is DGGITQSPKYLFRKEGQNVTLSCEQNLNHDAMYWYRQDPGQGLRLIYYSQIVNDFQKGDIAEGYSVSREKKESFPLTVTSAQKNPTAFYLCASTPSRGPSNEQFFGPGTRLTVL.

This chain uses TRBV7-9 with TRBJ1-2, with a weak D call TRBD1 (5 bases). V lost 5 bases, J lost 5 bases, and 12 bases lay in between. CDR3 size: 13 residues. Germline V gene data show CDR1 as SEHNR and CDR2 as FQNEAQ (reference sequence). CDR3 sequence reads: CASSPDIGYGYTF. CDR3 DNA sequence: TGTGCCAGCAGCCCGGACATTGGGTATGGCTACACCTTC.

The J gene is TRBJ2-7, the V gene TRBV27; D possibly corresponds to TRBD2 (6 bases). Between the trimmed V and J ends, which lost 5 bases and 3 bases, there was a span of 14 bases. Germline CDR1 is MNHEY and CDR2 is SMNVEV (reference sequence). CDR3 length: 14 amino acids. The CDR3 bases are TGTGCCAGCAGTCGGGACTTCACTAACTACGAGCAGTACTTC. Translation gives CASSRDFTNYEQYF.

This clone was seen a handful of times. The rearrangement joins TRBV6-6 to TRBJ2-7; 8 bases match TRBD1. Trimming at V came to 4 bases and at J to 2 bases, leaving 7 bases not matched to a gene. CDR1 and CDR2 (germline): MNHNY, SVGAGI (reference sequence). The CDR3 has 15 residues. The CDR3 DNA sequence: TGTGCCAGCAGTTCCCGGGGGACAGGCACCTACGAGCAGTACTTC. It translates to CASSSRGTGTYEQYF.

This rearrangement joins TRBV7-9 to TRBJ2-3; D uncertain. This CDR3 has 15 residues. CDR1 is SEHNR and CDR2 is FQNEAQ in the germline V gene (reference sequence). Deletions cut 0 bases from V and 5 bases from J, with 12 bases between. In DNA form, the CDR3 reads TGTGCCAGCAGCTTAGCGACCACTTGGGTAGATACGCAGTATTTT. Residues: CASSLATTWVDTQYF.

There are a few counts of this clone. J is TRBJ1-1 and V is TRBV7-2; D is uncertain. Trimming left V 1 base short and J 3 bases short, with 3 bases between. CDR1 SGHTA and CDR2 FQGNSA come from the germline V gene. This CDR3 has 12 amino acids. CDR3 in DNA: TGTGCCAGCAGCTTAGGGTACACTGAAGCTTTCTTT. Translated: CASSLGYTEAFF.

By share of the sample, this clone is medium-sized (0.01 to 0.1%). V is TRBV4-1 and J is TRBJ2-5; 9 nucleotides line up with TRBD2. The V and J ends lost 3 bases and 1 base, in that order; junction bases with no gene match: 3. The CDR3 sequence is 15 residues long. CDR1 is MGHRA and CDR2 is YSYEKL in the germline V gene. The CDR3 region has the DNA TGCGCCAGCAGCCACCTTAGCGGGGGCCAAGAGACCCAGTACTTC. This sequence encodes CASSHLSGGQETQYF.